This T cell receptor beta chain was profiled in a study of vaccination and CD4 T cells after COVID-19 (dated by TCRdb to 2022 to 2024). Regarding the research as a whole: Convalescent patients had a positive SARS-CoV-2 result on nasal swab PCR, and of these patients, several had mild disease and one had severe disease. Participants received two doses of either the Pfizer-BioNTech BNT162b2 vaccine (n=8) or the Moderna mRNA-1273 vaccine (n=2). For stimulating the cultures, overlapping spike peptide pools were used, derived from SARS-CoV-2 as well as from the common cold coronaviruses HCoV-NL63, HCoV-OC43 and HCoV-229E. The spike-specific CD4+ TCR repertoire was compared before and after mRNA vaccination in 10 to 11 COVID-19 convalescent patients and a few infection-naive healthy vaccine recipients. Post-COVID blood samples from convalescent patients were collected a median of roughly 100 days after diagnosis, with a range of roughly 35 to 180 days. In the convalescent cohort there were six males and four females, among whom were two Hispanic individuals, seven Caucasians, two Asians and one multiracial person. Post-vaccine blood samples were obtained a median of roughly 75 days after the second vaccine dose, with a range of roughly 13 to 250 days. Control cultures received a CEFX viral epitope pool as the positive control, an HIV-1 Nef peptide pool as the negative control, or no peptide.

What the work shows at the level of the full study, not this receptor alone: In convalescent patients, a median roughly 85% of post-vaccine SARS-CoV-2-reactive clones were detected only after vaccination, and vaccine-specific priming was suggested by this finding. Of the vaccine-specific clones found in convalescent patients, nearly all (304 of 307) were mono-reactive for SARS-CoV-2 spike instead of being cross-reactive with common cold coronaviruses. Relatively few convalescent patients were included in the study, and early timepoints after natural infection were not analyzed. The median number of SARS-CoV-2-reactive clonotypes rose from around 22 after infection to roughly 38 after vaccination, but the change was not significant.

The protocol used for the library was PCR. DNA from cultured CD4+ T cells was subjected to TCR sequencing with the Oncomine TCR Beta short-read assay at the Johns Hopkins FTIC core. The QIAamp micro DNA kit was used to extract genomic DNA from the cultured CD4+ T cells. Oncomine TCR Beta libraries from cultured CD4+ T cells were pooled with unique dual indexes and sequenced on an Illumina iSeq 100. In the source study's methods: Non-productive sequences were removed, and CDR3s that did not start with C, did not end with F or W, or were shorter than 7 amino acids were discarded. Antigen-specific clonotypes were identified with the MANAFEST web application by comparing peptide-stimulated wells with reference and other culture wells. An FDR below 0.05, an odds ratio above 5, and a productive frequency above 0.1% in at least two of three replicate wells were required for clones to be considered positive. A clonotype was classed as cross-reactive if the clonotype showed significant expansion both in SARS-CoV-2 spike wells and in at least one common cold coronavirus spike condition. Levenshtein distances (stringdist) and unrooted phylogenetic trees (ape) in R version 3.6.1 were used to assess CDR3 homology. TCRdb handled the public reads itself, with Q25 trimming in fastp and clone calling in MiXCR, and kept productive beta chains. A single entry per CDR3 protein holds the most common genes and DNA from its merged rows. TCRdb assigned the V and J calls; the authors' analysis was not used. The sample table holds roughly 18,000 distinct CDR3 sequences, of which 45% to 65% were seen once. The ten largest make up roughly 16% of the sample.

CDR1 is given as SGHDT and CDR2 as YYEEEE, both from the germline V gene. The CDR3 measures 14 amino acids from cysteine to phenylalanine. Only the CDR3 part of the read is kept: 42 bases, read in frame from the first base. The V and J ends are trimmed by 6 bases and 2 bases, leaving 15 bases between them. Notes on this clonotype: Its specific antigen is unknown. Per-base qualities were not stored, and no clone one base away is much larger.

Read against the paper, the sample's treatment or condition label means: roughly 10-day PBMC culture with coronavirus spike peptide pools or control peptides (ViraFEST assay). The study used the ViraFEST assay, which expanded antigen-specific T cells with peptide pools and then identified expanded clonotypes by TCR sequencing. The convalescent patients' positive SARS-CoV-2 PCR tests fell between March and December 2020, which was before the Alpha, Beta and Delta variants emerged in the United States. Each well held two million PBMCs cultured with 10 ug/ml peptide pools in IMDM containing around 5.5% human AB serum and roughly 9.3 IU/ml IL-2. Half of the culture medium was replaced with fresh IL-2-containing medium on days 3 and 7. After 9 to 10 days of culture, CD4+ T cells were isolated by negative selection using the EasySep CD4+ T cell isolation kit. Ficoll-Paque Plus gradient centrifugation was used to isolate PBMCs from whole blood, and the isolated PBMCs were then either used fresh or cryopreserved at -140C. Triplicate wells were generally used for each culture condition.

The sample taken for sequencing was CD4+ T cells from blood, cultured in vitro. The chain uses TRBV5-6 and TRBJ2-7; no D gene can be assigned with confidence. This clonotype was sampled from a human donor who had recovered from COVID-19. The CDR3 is CASTANWLTYEQYF. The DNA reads TGTGCCAGCACCGCGAACTGGCTAACCTACGAGCAGTACTTC.